This T cell receptor beta chain was obtained from a study of T cells in Graves' hyperthyroidism and ophthalmopathy (dated by TCRdb to the late 2010s). Background on the whole study: Peripheral blood was sampled at the time of initial diagnosis, prior to any treatment. To identify TCR V-J signatures that set the groups apart, the researchers used a discovery cohort of more than 95 patients, made up of about 44 with Graves' ophthalmopathy and some 55 with stable Graves' hyperthyroidism. An independent validation cohort of some 18 hyperthyroidism patients and 17 patients who later progressed to ophthalmopathy tested prospective prediction of ophthalmopathy. The 100 discovery patients were divided at random into training and test sets in a 7:3 ratio. In roughly six Graves' hyperthyroidism patients, the study also compared T-cell repertoires from thyroid tissue with T-cell repertoires from blood. After blood sampling, hyperthyroidism patients were treated with methimazole at a starting dose of 30 mg daily, and ophthalmopathy patients were treated with high-dose intravenous methylprednisolone. TCR Vbeta CDR3 sequencing of around 130 peripheral blood samples (roughly 41 ophthalmopathy, 75 or so hyperthyroidism and approximately 17 progressor patients) is reported in the paper. On the study overall, not on this receptor specifically: Sample size was not statistically predetermined, and blinding of investigators to group allocation was not performed. A 13 V-J signature model separated ophthalmopathy from stable hyperthyroidism, with approximately 86% sensitivity and about 81% specificity in cross-validation and 80%/75% in testing. Most expanded thyroid clonotypes (frequency above 0.001) were also detected in blood, a finding suggesting that blood repertoires may reflect thyroid immune responses. In validation, the model predicted progression to ophthalmopathy a median of about 6.8 months before onset, with about 70% sensitivity and roughly 79% specificity.

Looking up the germline V gene yields CDR1 KGHSH and CDR2 LQKENI. Including cysteine and phenylalanine, the CDR3 has 13 amino acids. The CDR3 DNA has 39 bases and is translated from base 1. Amplification of TCR beta CDR3 regions was carried out from RNA transcripts. A first-round RT-PCR of the TCR CDR3 used the HTBI primer set with the Qiagen OneStep RT-PCR kit. A second multiplex PCR round built the libraries, followed by size selection and purification. The libraries were sequenced on an Illumina HiSeq2000 using paired-end 100 bp reads. The authors' pipeline ran thus. Raw data were processed with SOAPnuke, discarding reads with adapters, uncalled bases, mean Phred below 15, or no exact constant-primer or identifier match. High-quality paired reads were merged using COPE v1.2.5, and each unique nucleotide sequence was defined as a clonotype. MiTCR v1.1 was used to align clonotypes to the IMGT TRBV, TRBD and TRBJ reference segments. Only V-J combinations with frequency above 0.0001, covering roughly 99% of repertoires, were analysed. A TCS score was defined as the ratio between F50 (clonal expansion) and ExV (chaos), using BLOSUM62-based TCRdist between CDR3 peptides within each V-J. Welch's t-statistics and random forest reduced approximately 520 V-J features to about 13, which were used in a naive Bayes classifier (R e1071). TCRdb applied fastp at Q25 and MiXCR to the public reads, then kept only in-frame beta chains. Every CDR3 protein is listed once, alongside the most common genes and DNA of its rows. These V and J calls derive from TCRdb rather than the authors' analysis. The sample yields about 480,000 distinct CDR3 sequences; approximately 25% were counted once. Approximately 10% of the sample rests with the top ten.

Concerning this clonotype itself: Its binding antigen is unknown. A much larger clone differs by one base, so this may be a read error.

Ophthalmopathy patients had moderately to severely active disease, with a Clinical Activity Score of 3 or more, a NOSPECS grade of 4 or more, and a disease duration of less than 3 months. The study excluded patients with uncontrolled infections, other autoimmune diseases, pregnancy or lactation. Clinical symptoms, serum thyroxine and TRAb, thyroid ultrasound, and orbital computed tomography formed the basis for the diagnoses. PBMCs were isolated from 8 to 10 ml of fresh peripheral blood by Ficoll-Paque density gradient centrifugation. Trizol reagent was used to extract total RNA, and RNA quality was then checked on an Agilent 2100 Bioanalyzer.

Here the chain combines TRBV18 and TRBJ2-7; TRBD1 matches 9 bases in the middle. The source of this sequence is a woman aged 25 to 39 with Graves' ophthalmopathy. The sequenced sample consisted of blood. The sequenced DNA is TGTTCCAGCTCGCAGGGACAGGGCCACGAGCAGTACTTC. This codes for CSSSQGQGHEQYF.